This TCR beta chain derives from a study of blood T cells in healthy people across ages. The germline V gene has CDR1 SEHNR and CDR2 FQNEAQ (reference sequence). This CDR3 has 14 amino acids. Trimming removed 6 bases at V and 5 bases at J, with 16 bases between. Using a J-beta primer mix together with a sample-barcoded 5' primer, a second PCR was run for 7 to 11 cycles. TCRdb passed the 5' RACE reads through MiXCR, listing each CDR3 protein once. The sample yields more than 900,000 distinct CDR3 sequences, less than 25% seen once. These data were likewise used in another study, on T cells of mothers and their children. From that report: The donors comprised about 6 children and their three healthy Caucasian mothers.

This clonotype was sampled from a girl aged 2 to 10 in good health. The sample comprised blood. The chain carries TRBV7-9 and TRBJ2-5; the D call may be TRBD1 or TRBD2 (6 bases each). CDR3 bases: TGTGCCAGCAGTCCACAGGGAGGAGAGGAGACCCAGTACTTC. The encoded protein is CASSPQGGEETQYF.